Shown below are 10 T cell receptor beta chains from a single sample sequenced in a study of identical twins. TCRdb re-derived calls from the 5' RACE reads in MiXCR, one entry per CDR3 protein. Altogether around 1.7 million distinct CDR3 sequences are present, less than 35% being singletons, with the ten largest covering approximately 0.25%. The material sequenced was cord blood. These receptors were collected from a newborn girl in good health.

There are a few counts of this clonotype. V and J are TRBV29-1 and TRBJ1-5; 7 nucleotides agree with TRBD1. Trimming took 4 bases from V and 4 from J; bases not matched to a gene: 4. The germline V gene has CDR1 SQVTM and CDR2 ANQGSEA. The CDR3 has 13 residues. The CDR3 region is CSVAQGPNQPQHF. The DNA of the CDR3 is TGCAGCGTTGCACAGGGGCCTAATCAGCCCCAGCATTTT.

This clonotype has a handful of counts. This chain links TRBV2 with TRBJ2-1; 10 nucleotides agree with TRBD2. J was trimmed by 0 bases and V by 4 bases; bases with no gene match: 12. The CDR3 extends over 19 amino acids. The germline gives CDR1 SNHLY, CDR2 FYNNEI. CDR3 DNA sequence: TGTGCCAGCAGTGGGTCTAGCGGGAGCCTCCTCAGCTCCTACAATGAGCAGTTCTTC. Protein product: CASSGSSGSLLSSYNEQFF.

In this sample, this clonotype turned up many times. The rearrangement joins TRBV20-1 to TRBJ2-5, with unresolved D. V dropped 2 bases and J dropped 2 bases, with 9 bases sitting between them. The CDR3 is 13 residues long. Germline loops: CDR1 DFQATT, CDR2 SNEGSKA (reference sequence). The CDR3 protein is CSARSWEQETQYF. For the CDR3, the DNA is TGCAGTGCTAGAAGTTGGGAACAAGAGACCCAGTACTTC.

In this sample, this clonotype turned up a few times. This sequence joins TRBV4-2 and TRBJ2-5; perhaps TRBD2 as D (5 bases). Per the germline V gene, CDR1 is LGHNA and CDR2 is YNFKEQ. The CDR3 is 20 amino acids. The V end lost 0 bases, the J end lost 3 bases, and 26 bases lay between the germline ends. CDR3 DNA: TGTGCCAGCAGCCAAGATTTTAACGTAGAAACTAGGGCTAAGGAAGAGACCCAGTACTTC. The encoded protein is CASSQDFNVETRAKEETQYF.

This clonotype was observed a handful of times. This rearrangement joins TRBV4-1 to TRBJ2-2; D gene ambiguous. This CDR3 has 13 amino acids. V shed 0 bases and J shed 7 bases, with 6 bases lying between them. In germline, CDR1 is MGHRA, CDR2 YSYEKL. The CDR3 nucleotides read TGCGCCAGCAGCCAAGATCGTCGCGGGGAGCTGTTTTTT. Protein sequence: CASSQDRRGELFF.

V gene TRBV2 combines with J gene TRBJ2-3; 14 bases fit TRBD2. From germline, CDR1 is SNHLY and CDR2 FYNNEI. Trimming cost V 7 bases and J 4 bases; bases outside gene matches: 4. CDR3 length equals 15 residues. CDR3: CASTPTSGRADTQYF. The CDR3 bases are TGTGCCAGCACTCCGACTAGCGGGAGGGCAGATACGCAGTATTTT.

This clonotype was found a few times. At one boundary the junction diverges from the germline segment, which might be a read error. The rearrangement uses TRBV7-7 and TRBJ2-5; 7 positions match TRBD1. The CDR3 spans 13 residues. CDR1 and CDR2 from the germline V gene are SSHAT and FNYEAQ (reference sequence). The CDR3 is CASSLGQHGTQYF. CDR3 in DNA: TGTGCTAGCAGCTTGGGACAGCATGGGACCCAGTACTTC.

A remark on this clonotype: The final CDR3 position lacks the conserved phenylalanine or tryptophan, pointing to a likely read error. V gene TRBV7-9 combines with J gene TRBJ2-5; D not certain. The CDR3 is 13 amino acids. The V and J ends lost 0 bases and 5 bases respectively, with 7 bases between them. Germline CDR1 SEHNR, CDR2 FQNEAQ (reference sequence). CDR3 region: CASSLATWETQYL. The CDR3 DNA sequence: TGTGCCAGCAGCTTAGCAACGTGGGAGACCCAGTACTTA.

The DNA of the CDR3 is TGTGCCAGCAGTTTATGGGCCCGGGACAGCAATCAGCCCCAGCATTTT. This sequence encodes CASSLWARDSNQPQHF. The chain has TRBV28 and TRBJ1-5; tentatively, D is TRBD1 (5 bases). This CDR3 has 16 residues. The germline gives CDR1 MDHEN, CDR2 SYDVKM. The V end was cut by 0 bases, the J end by 1 base, with 10 bases between.

V and J are TRBV12-3 or TRBV12-4 and TRBJ2-7; perhaps TRBD1 as D (5 bases). The CDR3 spans 13 residues. Trimming cost V 4 bases and J 3 bases, with 10 bases left between them. The CDR3 coding sequence is TGTGCCAGCAGTTCAGGGAAGGGCTACGAGCAGTACTTC. Its protein product is CASSSGKGYEQYF.